The rows below give T cell receptor beta chains drawn from one sample of a study of blood T cell repertoires in COVID-19. Measured with immunoSEQ multiplex PCR; TCRdb has only the in-frame clones, and not every one. This table has about 280,000 clones, over 75% appearing once. The sequenced material came from peripheral blood. Source of these receptors: a man aged 50-59 years with active or convalescent COVID-19. The CDR3 runs from the conserved cysteine through the conserved F or W. Each record gives: clone size, J gene, V gene, D gene, CDR3 DNA, CDR3 protein. A D gene is named only where the DNA matches it firmly. A row's size may be missing; if present it is once, few, many or a size class.

clone size: once; J gene: TRBJ1-3; V gene: TRBV3-1/TRBV3-2; D gene: TRBD1; CDR3 DNA: TGTGCCAGCAGCCGACGGACAGGGGCCGGTGGAAACACCATATATTTT; CDR3 protein: CASSRRTGAGGNTIYF
clone size: once; J gene: TRBJ1-2; V gene: TRBV29-1; D gene: .; CDR3 DNA: TGCAGCGTTGAAGTTAGCGGGCTGGAGAATGGCTACACCTTC; CDR3 protein: CSVEVSGLENGYTF
clone size: .; J gene: TRBJ1-4; V gene: TRBV20-1; D gene: .; CDR3 DNA: TGCAGTGCTAGTCCCGGTTTTGGGAGGGATGGTGAAAAACTGTTTTTT; CDR3 protein: CSASPGFGRDGEKLFF
clone size: many; J gene: TRBJ2-7; V gene: TRBV30; D gene: .; CDR3 DNA: TGTGCCTGGAGTGGACTGACTCGGGGAGAGCAGTACTTC; CDR3 protein: CAWSGLTRGEQYF
clone size: .; J gene: TRBJ2-3; V gene: TRBV19; D gene: .; CDR3 DNA: TGTGCCAGTAGTATACAGGGTGGTACGCAGTATTTT; CDR3 protein: CASSIQGGTQYF
clone size: .; J gene: TRBJ2-7; V gene: TRBV4-3; D gene: .; CDR3 DNA: TGCGCCAGCAGCCAAGAGGCAGGGGCTGGCTACGAGCAGTACTTC; CDR3 protein: CASSQEAGAGYEQYF
clone size: .; J gene: TRBJ2-1; V gene: TRBV20-1; D gene: .; CDR3 DNA: TGCAGTGCTAGTAGGGACGATGGGCGGGAAGCCTACAATGAGCAGTTCTTC; CDR3 protein: CSASRDDGREAYNEQFF
clone size: .; J gene: TRBJ2-2; V gene: TRBV4-3; D gene: TRBD1; CDR3 DNA: TGCGCCAGCAGCCAAGGGACAGGGGCCGGGGAGCTGTTTTTT; CDR3 protein: CASSQGTGAGELFF
clone size: .; J gene: TRBJ2-3; V gene: TRBV9; D gene: .; CDR3 DNA: TGTGCCAGCAGCCCTTTCACAGATACGCAGTATTTT; CDR3 protein: CASSPFTDTQYF
clone size: .; J gene: TRBJ2-3; V gene: TRBV5-1; D gene: .; CDR3 DNA: TGCGCCAGCAGCGCCGGCCCTAGGACAGATACGCAGTATTTT; CDR3 protein: CASSAGPRTDTQYF
clone size: few; J gene: TRBJ1-1; V gene: TRBV7-9; D gene: TRBD1; CDR3 DNA: TGTGCCAGCAGCCGTCTAAAGGGGGCCCCCGATCCTTACACTGAAGCTTTCTTT; CDR3 protein: CASSRLKGAPDPYTEAFF
clone size: .; J gene: TRBJ1-1; V gene: TRBV5-1; D gene: .; CDR3 DNA: TGCGCCAGCAGCCGAGGTGGGGCGGGGACTGAAGCTTTCTTT; CDR3 protein: CASSRGGAGTEAFF
clone size: .; J gene: TRBJ1-2; V gene: TRBV29-1; D gene: TRBD1; CDR3 DNA: TGCAGCGCCATGACAGGGCAAGCTGACTATGGCTACACCTTC; CDR3 protein: CSAMTGQADYGYTF
clone size: .; J gene: TRBJ1-4; V gene: TRBV27; D gene: TRBD1; CDR3 DNA: TGTGCCAGCAGTTTTACAGGGGGCTCAAGGGAAAAACTGTTTTTT; CDR3 protein: CASSFTGGSREKLFF
clone size: .; J gene: TRBJ2-2; V gene: TRBV11-3; D gene: TRBD1; CDR3 DNA: TGTGCCAGCAGCTTTTCTTCCGGGACAGGGGACACCGGGGAGCTGTTTTTT; CDR3 protein: CASSFSSGTGDTGELFF
clone size: .; J gene: TRBJ2-1; V gene: TRBV24-1; D gene: .; CDR3 DNA: TGTGCCACCAGTGGCGAGCCAGGGCGCTCCTACAATGAGCAGTTCTTC; CDR3 protein: CATSGEPGRSYNEQFF
clone size: .; J gene: TRBJ2-5; V gene: TRBV27; D gene: .; CDR3 DNA: TGTGCCAGCAGTTTATCAGGACACGGCCAAGAGACCCAGTACTTC; CDR3 protein: CASSLSGHGQETQYF
clone size: .; J gene: TRBJ2-2; V gene: TRBV7-3; D gene: TRBD2; CDR3 DNA: TGTGCCAGCAGCCCGGGGGGCACCGGGGAGCTGTTTTTT; CDR3 protein: CASSPGGTGELFF
clone size: few; J gene: TRBJ2-3; V gene: TRBV19; D gene: .; CDR3 DNA: TGTGCCAGTAGCACGGACTTGAGTCCAGATACGCAGTATTTT; CDR3 protein: CASSTDLSPDTQYF
clone size: .; J gene: TRBJ2-1; V gene: TRBV6-2/TRBV6-3; D gene: TRBD2; CDR3 DNA: TGTGCCAGCAGTTACGGGACTAGCGATTACAATGAGCAGTTCTTC; CDR3 protein: CASSYGTSDYNEQFF
clone size: .; J gene: TRBJ2-7; V gene: TRBV28; D gene: .; CDR3 DNA: TGTGCCAGCAGCTACACAGGGTTCTCTTCCGAGCAGTACTTC; CDR3 protein: CASSYTGFSSEQYF
clone size: .; J gene: TRBJ2-1; V gene: TRBV12-3/TRBV12-4; D gene: .; CDR3 DNA: TGTGCCAGCAGTCCTTCGGGGAACAATGAGCAGTTCTTC; CDR3 protein: CASSPSGNNEQFF
clone size: .; J gene: TRBJ2-7; V gene: TRBV7-9; D gene: TRBD2; CDR3 DNA: TGTGCCAGCAGCGTAAGCGGGAGCCACTCCGAGCAGTACTTC; CDR3 protein: CASSVSGSHSEQYF
clone size: many; J gene: TRBJ1-2; V gene: TRBV5-4; D gene: .; CDR3 DNA: TGTGCCAGCAGCCGCTCCGGCCCACAGGGTGAGGGCTACACCTTC; CDR3 protein: CASSRSGPQGEGYTF
clone size: once; J gene: TRBJ2-7; V gene: TRBV10-3; D gene: TRBD2; CDR3 DNA: TGTGCCATCGGGGCCGGGAGGTCCTCCTACGAGCAGTACTTC; CDR3 protein: CAIGAGRSSYEQYF
clone size: .; J gene: TRBJ1-4; V gene: TRBV4-3; D gene: TRBD1; CDR3 DNA: TGCGCCAGCAGCCAAGGACAGGGGGGCAGTGAAAAACTGTTTTTT; CDR3 protein: CASSQGQGGSEKLFF
clone size: .; J gene: TRBJ1-6; V gene: TRBV6-1; D gene: .; CDR3 DNA: TGTGCCAGCAGTGAATCAAGGGTTTCGGGGTGGTCACCCCTCCACTTT; CDR3 protein: CASSESRVSGWSPLHF
clone size: .; J gene: TRBJ1-1; V gene: TRBV20-1; D gene: TRBD1; CDR3 DNA: TGCAGTGCTTGGACAGGGGTGATGGCTTTCTTT; CDR3 protein: CSAWTGVMAFF
clone size: .; J gene: TRBJ2-2; V gene: TRBV24-1; D gene: .; CDR3 DNA: TGTGCCACCAGTGATCCCCGACATGTGACCGGGGAGCTGTTTTTT; CDR3 protein: CATSDPRHVTGELFF
clone size: .; J gene: TRBJ2-7; V gene: TRBV6-2/TRBV6-3; D gene: .; CDR3 DNA: TGTGCCAGCAGTATCCTTTCGGAGCTCGAGCAGTACTTC; CDR3 protein: CASSILSELEQYF
clone size: few; J gene: TRBJ1-1; V gene: TRBV14; D gene: .; CDR3 DNA: TGTGCCAGCAGCCAAAGACAGAGTACTGAAGCTTTCTTT; CDR3 protein: CASSQRQSTEAFF
clone size: .; J gene: TRBJ2-1; V gene: TRBV25-1; D gene: .; CDR3 DNA: TGTGCCAGCAGGACTCCAGGGAATGAGCAGTTCTTC; CDR3 protein: CASRTPGNEQFF
clone size: .; J gene: TRBJ2-7; V gene: TRBV6-2/TRBV6-3; D gene: .; CDR3 DNA: TGTGCCAGCAGTGCGCTTCAGGGGAGTGTCGGCGAGCAGTACTTC; CDR3 protein: CASSALQGSVGEQYF
clone size: .; J gene: TRBJ2-1; V gene: TRBV21-1; D gene: .; CDR3 DNA: TGTGCCAGCAGCAAAGCTAGCGGGAAGGTTGAGCAGTTCTTC; CDR3 protein: CASSKASGKVEQFF
clone size: .; J gene: TRBJ2-7; V gene: TRBV19; D gene: .; CDR3 DNA: TGTGCCAGTAGTCCCCCCGCAGTAAAACCTCGGTTTTTAAAAGAACAGTCCTACGAGCAGTACTTC; CDR3 protein: CASSPPAVKPRFLKEQSYEQYF
clone size: .; J gene: TRBJ1-4; V gene: TRBV19; D gene: TRBD1; CDR3 DNA: TGTGCCAGTAGTATCATGGGACAGGGCCGGGAAAAACTGTTTTTT; CDR3 protein: CASSIMGQGREKLFF
clone size: .; J gene: TRBJ2-3; V gene: TRBV7-9; D gene: .; CDR3 DNA: TGTGCCAGCAGCTTAGATAGGCGGGCGGCGGTGGATACGCAGTATTTT; CDR3 protein: CASSLDRRAAVDTQYF
clone size: .; J gene: TRBJ1-1; V gene: TRBV5-1; D gene: .; CDR3 DNA: TGCGCCAGCAGCCCACCCACGGGGGGCAACACTGAAGCTTTCTTT; CDR3 protein: CASSPPTGGNTEAFF